A selection of T cell receptor beta chains follows, all from one sample in a study of T-cell memory formation after mild COVID-19. TCRdb called the 5' RACE reads again in MiXCR, with one record for every CDR3 protein. The sample lists 400,000 to 500,000 distinct CDR3 sequences; about a sixth were seen once. Input material: PBMCs or a T cell subset sorted from them (not recorded which). These receptors all stem from a man aged 18 to 30 who had mild COVID-19 (a few samples of this study predate the infection). Cell type and time point are not known. CDR3s include the opening cysteine and the closing phenylalanine or tryptophan. D genes are given only for firm matches. A clone size is listed for some rows: how often the clone was seen (once, few, many), or a class if it is expanded.

j_gene | v_gene | d_gene | abundance | CDR3nt | CDR3aa
TRBJ2-2 | TRBV19 | TRBD1 | - | TGTGCCTCCCTGGGGACAGGGGCCCTCGGGGAGCTGTTTTTT | CASLGTGALGELFF
TRBJ1-4 | TRBV4-2 | - | few | TGTGCCAGCAGCCAAGTCCTTAGCGGTACAGCTAATGAAAAACTGTTTTTT | CASSQVLSGTANEKLFF
TRBJ2-7 | TRBV12-3/TRBV12-4 | - | - | TGTGCCAGCAGTTTATCGGCATACGAGCAGTACTTC | CASSLSAYEQYF
TRBJ1-5 | TRBV5-1 | TRBD1 | - | TGCGCCAGCAGCTCCCGACAGGGAGAACAGCCCCAGCATTTT | CASSSRQGEQPQHF
TRBJ2-2 | TRBV5-1 | - | many | TGCGCCAGCAGCTCTGATAACACCGGGGAGCTGTTTTTT | CASSSDNTGELFF
TRBJ2-7 | TRBV6-2/TRBV6-3 | TRBD1 | - | TGTGCCAGCAGTTACGATAGGGGGCTACGAGACTACGAGCAGTACTTC | CASSYDRGLRDYEQYF
TRBJ1-5 | TRBV7-2 | TRBD1 | - | TGTGCCAGCAGCCCGGACAGGGGTCGCAATCAGCCCCAGCATTTT | CASSPDRGRNQPQHF
TRBJ1-2 | TRBV4-2 | TRBD1 | once | TGTGCCAGCAGCCAACGCGGGACAGAAGATGGCTACACCTTC | CASSQRGTEDGYTF
TRBJ2-7 | TRBV27 | - | few | TGTGCCAGCAGCTCTGGGCTCTACGAGCAGTACTTC | CASSSGLYEQYF
TRBJ1-2 | TRBV29-1 | - | few | TGCAGCGTTGAAGGGGGCCCCAACTATGGCTACACCTTC | CSVEGGPNYGYTF
TRBJ1-2 | TRBV20-1 | - | few | TGCAGTGCTCCCCGCAGGGTTGACTATGGCTACACCTTC | CSAPRRVDYGYTF
TRBJ1-1 | TRBV6-2/TRBV6-3 | - | - | TGTGCCAGCTCCATGACAGCCAGCACTGAAGCTTTCTTT | CASSMTASTEAFF
TRBJ2-2 | TRBV12-3/TRBV12-4 | - | - | TGTGCCAGCAGTCGGACCAGGGCCACCGGGGAGCTGTTTTTT | CASSRTRATGELFF
TRBJ1-2 | TRBV19 | - | once | TGTGCCAGTAGTATCCGCAGGCCCAACTATGGCTACACCTTC | CASSIRRPNYGYTF
TRBJ2-3 | TRBV20-1 | - | many | TGCAGTGCCGCTAGGGCGGTAATCACAGATACGCAGTATTTT | CSAARAVITDTQYF
TRBJ2-5 | TRBV12-3/TRBV12-4 | - | many | TGTGCCAGCAGTTTAGAGACTCCTCAAGAGACCCAGTACTTC | CASSLETPQETQYF
TRBJ2-2 | TRBV4-2 | - | few | TGTGCCAGCAGCCTGACGCCTGGATTAGGGGAGCTGTTTTTT | CASSLTPGLGELFF
TRBJ2-3 | TRBV7-9 | TRBD1 | - | TGTGCCAGCAGCCGCTGGCAGGGGGCGCGGATCACAGATACGCAGTATTTT | CASSRWQGARITDTQYF
TRBJ1-6 | TRBV2 | - | - | TGTGCCAGCAGTGAAGCCTCGGGCCTAAAACGGTCACCCCTCCACTTT | CASSEASGLKRSPLHF
TRBJ1-2 | TRBV7-3 | - | - | TGTGCCAGCAGCACAACACCGGGAGGCGGCTACACCTTC | CASSTTPGGGYTF
TRBJ1-5 | TRBV5-1 | - | - | TGCGCCAGCAGCTTGGGACCTCAGGGGCGATTAGATCAGCCCCAGCATTTT | CASSLGPQGRLDQPQHF
TRBJ2-1 | TRBV2 | TRBD2 | - | TGTGCCAGCAGTCCCCCCAGCGGGGTCAATGAGCAGTTCTTC | CASSPPSGVNEQFF
TRBJ1-1 | TRBV4-3 | TRBD1 | few | TGCGCCAGCAGCCAGGACAGGGCCATCAATATGAACACTGAAGCTTTCTTT | CASSQDRAINMNTEAFF
TRBJ1-4 | TRBV7-9 | - | - | TGTGCCAGCAGCGCCGACAGGAAGGATGAAAAACTGTTTTTT | CASSADRKDEKLFF
TRBJ2-3 | TRBV4-1 | TRBD2 | - | TGCGCCAGCAGCCAAGATAGAAGACTAGCGGGGGGGCAAGATACGCAGTATTTT | CASSQDRRLAGGQDTQYF
TRBJ1-2 | TRBV20-1 | - | few | TGCAGTGCTAGAGATCGTCGTCAGGGGAGCTATGGCTACACCTTC | CSARDRRQGSYGYTF
TRBJ2-6 | TRBV5-1 | - | few | TGCGCCAGCAGCTTGAGGTATCTGGCTGGGGCCAACGTCCTGACTTTC | CASSLRYLAGANVLTF
TRBJ2-7 | TRBV6-2/TRBV6-3 | TRBD1 | - | TGTGCCAGCAGTTACGAACCGGGACAGTCTTACGAGCAGTACTTC | CASSYEPGQSYEQYF
TRBJ1-6 | TRBV7-9 | - | few | TGTGCCAGCAGCCCGGGGGGCGGAGGGGGGAATTCACCCCTCCACTTT | CASSPGGGGGNSPLHF
TRBJ2-3 | TRBV5-1 | - | few | TGCGCCAGCAGTCCGGGGAACATGGGGGGCACAGATACGCAGTATTTT | CASSPGNMGGTDTQYF
TRBJ2-1 | TRBV30 | - | - | TGTGCCGCTAGGGGCGGAAACAATGAGCAGTTCTTC | CAARGGNNEQFF
TRBJ1-5 | TRBV6-2/TRBV6-3 | - | - | TGTGCCAGCAGTTACTCCTCGGGGGGCGGGAATCAGCCCCAGCATTTT | CASSYSSGGGNQPQHF
TRBJ2-3 | TRBV15 | - | - | TGTGCCACCAGCAGAGACCTCGGGGATACGCAGTATTTT | CATSRDLGDTQYF
TRBJ2-1 | TRBV5-1 | - | few | TGCGCCAGCAGGACCGGGACCGGAGGGGGGCAGTTCTTC | CASRTGTGGGQFF
TRBJ1-1 | TRBV7-9 | - | - | TGTGCCAGCAGCTCGGGGGGGGGCAGGGGCACTGAAGCTTTCTTT | CASSSGGGRGTEAFF
TRBJ2-4 | TRBV6-4 | - | - | TGTGCCAGCAGTGAACCGAGGGAGAACATTCAGTACTTC | CASSEPRENIQYF
TRBJ2-3 | TRBV20-1 | TRBD2 | few | TGCAGTGCCCCAACAGTGGCGGGAGCGTTGTATACGCAGTATTTT | CSAPTVAGALYTQYF
TRBJ2-6 | TRBV3-1 | - | - | TGTGCCAGCGGAGACCGGGACGTCCACTCTGGGGCCAACGTCCTGACTTTC | CASGDRDVHSGANVLTF
TRBJ2-5 | TRBV5-6 | - | - | TGTGCCAGCAGCGGCTGGGTGCCCCAGTACCAAGAGACCCAGTACTTC | CASSGWVPQYQETQYF
TRBJ1-1 | TRBV4-2 | - | few | TGTGCCAGCAGCCAAGACGGGGTTGCGAGTGCTTTCTTT | CASSQDGVASAFF
TRBJ1-1 | TRBV18 | - | few | TGTGCCAGCTCACCCTTGGGGTACACTGAAGCTTTCTTT | CASSPLGYTEAFF
TRBJ2-7 | TRBV12-3/TRBV12-4 | TRBD1 | - | TGTGCCAGCAACTCCTACGCGGACAGGAAGTACTTC | CASNSYADRKYF
TRBJ1-1 | TRBV12-3/TRBV12-4 | - | - | TGTGCCAGCATGGGGACGGAGAACACTGAAGCTTTCTTT | CASMGTENTEAFF
TRBJ2-4 | TRBV7-2 | - | - | TGTGCCAGCAGCTTCCTTGTAGCCAAAAACATTCAGTACTTC | CASSFLVAKNIQYF
TRBJ1-1 | TRBV7-9 | - | few | TGTGCCAGCAGCCCTCGGCAGGGTGGGAACACTGAAGCTTTCTTT | CASSPRQGGNTEAFF
TRBJ2-5 | TRBV12-3/TRBV12-4 | - | many | TGTGCCAGCAGTCCCACCTGGACAAAAGAGACCCAGTACTTC | CASSPTWTKETQYF
TRBJ1-5 | TRBV20-1 | - | few | TGCAGTGCTAGAGATACCGGGAGCGGTCAGCCCCAGCATTTT | CSARDTGSGQPQHF
TRBJ2-7 | TRBV2 | TRBD1 | few | TGTGCCAGTCGGGACAGGGGCCGCAGGCAGTACTTC | CASRDRGRRQYF
TRBJ2-5 | TRBV5-1 | - | few | TGCGCCAGCAGCAACGCACTAGCTTCGGAGACCCAGTACTTC | CASSNALASETQYF
TRBJ2-3 | TRBV10-3 | TRBD1 | many | TGTGCCACCACAGGGGATACAGACACAGATACGCAGTATTTT | CATTGDTDTDTQYF
TRBJ2-4 | TRBV5-1 | - | - | TGCGCCAGCGGGGAGACTATGAGTGACATTCAGTACTTC | CASGETMSDIQYF
TRBJ1-4 | TRBV7-2 | - | few | TGTGCCAGCAGCTTTTCGGCAGGGGTTCAGGAAAAACTGTTTTTT | CASSFSAGVQEKLFF
TRBJ1-2 | TRBV12-3/TRBV12-4 | - | once | TGTGCCAGCAGAGCTCCCAGGGGTGGCTACACCTTC | CASRAPRGGYTF
TRBJ1-1 | TRBV9 | - | - | TGTGCCAGCAGCGAACGGGGGAGGAACACTGAAGCTTTCTTT | CASSERGRNTEAFF
TRBJ2-3 | TRBV9 | - | many | TGTGCCAGCAGCGTAGCTTGGGGGCGCACAGATACGCAGTATTTT | CASSVAWGRTDTQYF
TRBJ1-5 | TRBV28 | - | - | TGTGCCAGCAGAACTTATGACGGCAATCAGCCCCAGCATTTT | CASRTYDGNQPQHF
TRBJ1-1 | TRBV7-9 | - | few | TGTGCCAGCAGCGACAGTTCCACTGAAGCTTTCTTT | CASSDSSTEAFF
TRBJ1-5 | TRBV6-4 | - | few | TGTGCCAGCAGTGACTCGTACAGGGCGAGCAATCAGCCCCAGCATTTT | CASSDSYRASNQPQHF
TRBJ1-5 | TRBV5-1 | - | many | TGCGCCAGCAGCTTGGGGGACCAGAATCAGCCCCAGCATTTT | CASSLGDQNQPQHF